This T cell receptor (beta chain) was documented in a study of T cells in Graves' hyperthyroidism and ophthalmopathy (dated by TCRdb to the late 2010s). As for the study more broadly: Peripheral blood was sampled at the time of initial diagnosis, prior to any treatment. In six Graves' hyperthyroidism patients, the study also compared T-cell repertoires from thyroid tissue with T-cell repertoires from blood. Once sampling was done, hyperthyroidism patients were given methimazole at a starting dose of 30 mg daily, whereas ophthalmopathy patients were given high-dose intravenous methylprednisolone. An independent validation cohort of around 19 hyperthyroidism patients and over 15 patients who later progressed to ophthalmopathy tested prospective prediction of ophthalmopathy. The 75 to 100 discovery patients were randomly split 7:3 into training and test sets. The paper reports TCR Vbeta CDR3 sequencing of more than 120 peripheral blood samples: 40 to 45 ophthalmopathy, 70 to 85 hyperthyroidism and about 17 progressor patients. To identify TCR V-J signatures that set the groups apart, the researchers used a discovery cohort of about a hundred patients, made up of some 41 with Graves' ophthalmopathy and about 59 with stable Graves' hyperthyroidism. Paper-wide results and their limitations: Most expanded thyroid clonotypes (frequency above 0.001) were also found in blood, which suggests that blood repertoires may mirror thyroid immune responses. In validation, progression to ophthalmopathy was predicted by the model with nearly 71% sensitivity and around 75% specificity, a median of about 6.8 months before onset. No statistical method was used to fix the sample size in advance, and group allocation was not hidden from the investigators. Ophthalmopathy was separated from stable hyperthyroidism by a 13 V-J signature model, with roughly 88% sensitivity and approximately 81% specificity obtained in cross-validation and 80%/75% obtained in testing.

In the ophthalmopathy patients, disease was moderately to severely active, with a Clinical Activity Score of 3 or more, a NOSPECS grade of 4 or more, and a duration of less than 3 months. The study excluded patients with uncontrolled infections, other autoimmune diseases, pregnancy or lactation. Diagnoses relied on clinical symptoms, serum thyroxine and TRAb, thyroid ultrasound and orbital computed tomography. Ficoll-Paque density gradient centrifugation was used to isolate PBMCs from around 10 ml of fresh peripheral blood. Total RNA was extracted with Trizol reagent, and quality was checked on an Agilent 2100 Bioanalyzer. The sample holds a few counts of this clonotype. Its antigen is currently not known. No base-level quality is on record; no much larger clone is a single base apart. Amplification of TCR beta CDR3 regions was carried out from RNA transcripts. The first round of RT-PCR for the TCR CDR3 was performed with the HTBI primer set and the Qiagen OneStep RT-PCR kit. A second multiplex PCR round built the libraries, followed by size selection and purification. Sequencing of the libraries was done on an Illumina HiSeq2000 using paired-end 100 bp reads. In the paper's pipeline: SOAPnuke was used to process the raw data, throwing out any read that contained adapters or uncalled bases, had a mean Phred below 15, or lacked an exact constant-primer or identifier match. COPE v1.2.5 was used to merge the high-quality paired reads, and each unique nucleotide sequence was defined as a clonotype. MiTCR v1.1 was used to align clonotypes to the IMGT TRBV, TRBD and TRBJ reference segments. Analysis was restricted to V-J combinations with a frequency above 0.0001, which covered roughly 99% of repertoires. A TCS score was defined as the ratio of F50 (clonal expansion) to E x V (chaos), with BLOSUM62-based TCRdist applied between CDR3 peptides within each V-J. Welch's t-statistics and random forest reduced around 520 V-J features to 13, which were used in a naive Bayes classifier (R e1071). In-frame beta chains were kept once TCRdb had trimmed the public reads at Q25 with fastp and called clones with MiXCR. A single entry per CDR3 protein holds the most common genes and DNA from its merged rows. TCRdb's processing, not the study's, gives the V and J calls here. For this sample there are approximately 300,000 distinct CDR3 sequences; 15% to 20% appear just once. The top ten clones comprise around 55% of the sample.

Source material: blood. The sequence derives from a woman between 55 and 75 years old with Graves' ophthalmopathy.

The DNA reads TGTGCCACCAGCAGAGGTGGGACTAGCCTCACAGATACGCAGTATTTT. It specifies CATSRGGTSLTDTQYF. This receptor chain uses TRBV15 and TRBJ2-3; 9 bases in between match TRBD2. The germline V and J ends show losses of 1 base and 2 bases respectively, and no gene match explains 4 bases of the junction. Reading the germline V gene (reference sequence) gives CDR1 LNHNV and CDR2 YYDKDF. The CDR3, cysteine through phenylalanine, is 16 amino acids long. This entry keeps only the CDR3 DNA: 48 bases, framed from base 1.